This is a list of T cell receptor beta chains from one sample in a study of T cell responses to AZD1222 COVID-19 vaccine. TCRdb's copy holds only in-frame clones and misses some; the assay was immunoSEQ multiplex PCR. The profile shows 100,000 to 150,000 clones, 88% of them singletons. Material: peripheral blood, obtained on day 0 of AZD1222 vaccination. The receptors were gathered from an adult in good health. Each CDR3 is given with its conserved first and last residue. A D gene is named only where the DNA matches it firmly. Clone size is given for some rows only: seen once, a few or many times, or a class if the clone is expanded.

NA,NA,TRBJ1-5,TRBV27,14,CASSYAAEGGAQHF,TGTGCCAGCAGTTACGCCGCGGAGGGGGGGGCCCAGCATTTT
NA,NA,TRBJ2-3,TRBV5-1,12,CASRESQDTQYF,TGCGCCAGCAGGGAGAGTCAGGATACGCAGTATTTT
NA,once,TRBJ2-1,TRBV5-1,13,CASSLMGYNEQFF,TGCGCCAGCAGCTTAATGGGATACAATGAGCAGTTCTTC
NA,NA,TRBJ1-6,TRBV6-5,14,CASSSWGNNSPLHF,TGTGCCAGCAGCTCCTGGGGTAATAATTCACCCCTCCACTTT
NA,NA,TRBJ1-4,TRBV18,16,CASSPREGLTNEKLFF,TGTGCCAGCTCACCACGGGAGGGGTTAACTAATGAAAAACTGTTTTTT
NA,NA,TRBJ1-5,TRBV6-5,13,CASSFGFQQPQHF,TGTGCCAGCAGTTTCGGTTTTCAACAGCCCCAGCATTTT
TRBD2,NA,TRBJ2-3,TRBV6-5,14,CASSYGTTWDTQYF,TGTGCCAGCAGTTACGGGACTACCTGGGATACGCAGTATTTT
NA,NA,TRBJ1-2,TRBV12-3/TRBV12-4,12,CASSLAGDGYTF,TGTGCCAGCAGTTTAGCAGGGGATGGCTACACCTTC
NA,NA,TRBJ1-4,TRBV6-5,15,CASSKLTGENEKLFF,TGTGCCAGCAGTAAGCTGACAGGAGAGAATGAAAAACTGTTTTTT
NA,NA,TRBJ2-7,TRBV6-2/TRBV6-3,13,CASSYRDNYEQYF,TGTGCCAGCAGTTACAGGGACAACTACGAGCAGTACTTC
NA,NA,TRBJ2-5,TRBV13,16,CASSLARGGTQETQYF,TGTGCCAGCAGCTTAGCGAGGGGAGGTACCCAAGAGACCCAGTACTTC
NA,NA,TRBJ1-4,TRBV6-5,14,CASRPGRAGEKLFF,TGTGCCAGCCGTCCTGGGAGGGCCGGGGAAAAACTGTTTTTT
TRBD1,NA,TRBJ1-2,TRBV10-3,15,CAISDRAGQGNGYTF,TGTGCCATCAGTGACCGGGCGGGACAGGGAAATGGCTACACCTTC
TRBD1,once,TRBJ2-7,TRBV28,15,CASSLWTGGRYEQYF,TGTGCCAGCAGTTTATGGACAGGGGGAAGGTACGAGCAGTACTTC
TRBD1,once,TRBJ1-2,TRBV28,13,CASSLTGLYGYTF,TGTGCCAGCAGTTTGACAGGGCTCTATGGCTACACCTTC
NA,NA,TRBJ1-5,TRBV5-4,13,CASSRDGGQPQHF,TGTGCCAGCAGCCGGGACGGCGGCCAGCCCCAGCATTTT
NA,NA,TRBJ2-5,TRBV7-9,14,CASSLVQIVETQYF,TGTGCCAGCAGCTTAGTACAGATCGTGGAGACCCAGTACTTC
NA,NA,TRBJ2-3,TRBV10-3,13,CAISGRGSDTQYF,TGTGCCATCAGCGGGAGAGGTTCAGATACGCAGTATTTT
NA,NA,TRBJ2-7,TRBV5-8,12,CASSFEDYEQYF,TGTGCCAGCAGCTTTGAGGACTACGAGCAGTACTTC
NA,NA,TRBJ2-5,TRBV24-1,15,CATSDLIGPQETQYF,TGTGCCACCAGTGATTTGATCGGGCCTCAAGAGACCCAGTACTTC
NA,once,TRBJ2-3,TRBV6-5,14,CAYSEGGRGYTQYF,TGTGCCTACTCCGAGGGGGGTCGCGGTTATACGCAGTATTTT
TRBD2,few,TRBJ2-1,TRBV29-1,16,CSVEGETSGSYNEQFF,TGCAGCGTTGAGGGTGAGACTAGCGGCTCCTACAATGAGCAGTTCTTC
NA,NA,TRBJ1-1,TRBV30,12,CAWGTVNTEAFF,TGTGCCTGGGGAACGGTGAACACTGAAGCTTTCTTT
TRBD1,NA,TRBJ1-6,TRBV6-1,16,CASSDWTGLYNSPLHF,TGTGCCAGCAGTGATTGGACAGGTCTCTATAATTCACCCCTCCACTTT
TRBD1,NA,TRBJ2-7,TRBV9,13,CASSVGWTGEQYF,TGTGCCAGCAGCGTAGGTTGGACAGGCGAGCAGTACTTC
TRBD1,NA,TRBJ1-5,TRBV15,15,CATSRDRLINQPQHF,TGTGCCACCAGCAGGGACAGGCTAATCAATCAGCCCCAGCATTTT
TRBD1,medium-sized,TRBJ2-2,TRBV10-3,17,CAISEWQGAYRVGELFF,TGTGCCATCAGTGAGTGGCAGGGGGCTTATCGCGTCGGGGAGCTGTTTTTT
TRBD2,NA,TRBJ2-1,TRBV7-3,15,CASSYRLAGANEQFF,TGTGCCAGCAGCTACCGACTAGCGGGGGCGAATGAGCAGTTCTTC